These T cell receptor beta chains were read from a single sample in a study of response to subunit inactivated influenza vaccine. A single record per CDR3 protein comes from TCRdb applying MiXCR to the RT-PCR reads. The repertoire holds approximately 500,000 distinct CDR3 sequences, with under 30% as singletons. The same specimen was also included in a second study, on T cells expressing NK-cell markers.

Material: CD4+ T cells sorted from PBMCs, obtained less than 13 days after vaccination. Every receptor here comes from a middle-aged man who received an inactivated influenza vaccine. The CDR3 runs from the conserved cysteine through the conserved F or W. The D gene is left open where the match is weak. Only some rows state a clone size, as once, few, many or a class for expanded clones.

v_call: TRBV28; d_call: .; clone_size: .; j_call: TRBJ1-1; cdr3_nt: TGTGCCAGCAGGGCCTCCGGCCCCCAAGCTTTCTTT; cdr3_aa: CASRASGPQAFF
v_call: TRBV6-2/TRBV6-3; d_call: TRBD1; clone_size: few; j_call: TRBJ2-1; cdr3_nt: TGTGCCAGCAGGCCCACAGGGGTAGTAAAAAATGAGCAGTTCTTC; cdr3_aa: CASRPTGVVKNEQFF
v_call: TRBV9; d_call: .; clone_size: .; j_call: TRBJ2-7; cdr3_nt: TGTGCCAGCAGCGTAGGACACGCGAGCTCCTACGAGCAGTACTTC; cdr3_aa: CASSVGHASSYEQYF
v_call: TRBV20-1; d_call: .; clone_size: many; j_call: TRBJ1-3; cdr3_nt: TGCAGTGCTAGTGTTGGGGCCAGAGGAAACACCATATATTTT; cdr3_aa: CSASVGARGNTIYF
v_call: TRBV5-1; d_call: .; clone_size: .; j_call: TRBJ2-2; cdr3_nt: TGCGCCAGCAGCTTAGGGACTTTCGGGCCCGGGGAGCTGTTTTTT; cdr3_aa: CASSLGTFGPGELFF
v_call: TRBV11-1; d_call: TRBD1; clone_size: .; j_call: TRBJ2-7; cdr3_nt: TGTGCCAGCAGCTTTTTGTCGGTGTCCCGGGACAGGAACTCCTACGAGCAGTACTTC; cdr3_aa: CASSFLSVSRDRNSYEQYF
v_call: TRBV7-3; d_call: .; clone_size: .; j_call: TRBJ1-2; cdr3_nt: TGTGCCAGCAGCCCCGGGAGAGAGTATGGCTACACCTTC; cdr3_aa: CASSPGREYGYTF
v_call: TRBV28; d_call: .; clone_size: .; j_call: TRBJ2-3; cdr3_nt: TGTGCCAGCAGATTCAGAGGGCCCGGCACAGATACGCAGTATTTT; cdr3_aa: CASRFRGPGTDTQYF
v_call: TRBV4-1; d_call: .; clone_size: .; j_call: TRBJ1-2; cdr3_nt: TGCGCCAGCAGCCAAGATATCAAGGGGCGGAGCGGCTACACCTTC; cdr3_aa: CASSQDIKGRSGYTF
v_call: TRBV5-4; d_call: TRBD1; clone_size: .; j_call: TRBJ2-7; cdr3_nt: TGTGCCAGCAGTCGCTCCAGGACAGGGACCGCGGGCTCCTACGAGCAGTACTTC; cdr3_aa: CASSRSRTGTAGSYEQYF
v_call: TRBV20-1; d_call: .; clone_size: .; j_call: TRBJ1-1; cdr3_nt: TGCAGTGCCGTGGACAGCACTGAAGCTTTCTTT; cdr3_aa: CSAVDSTEAFF
v_call: TRBV4-1; d_call: .; clone_size: .; j_call: TRBJ1-6; cdr3_nt: TGCGCCAGCAGCCAAGATAGGCGATCACCCCTCCACTTT; cdr3_aa: CASSQDRRSPLHF
v_call: TRBV4-2; d_call: TRBD1; clone_size: .; j_call: TRBJ1-1; cdr3_nt: TGTGCCAGCAGCCACCGCGGACAGGGGGAGAGGTTCAGTAACACTGAAGCTTTCTTT; cdr3_aa: CASSHRGQGERFSNTEAFF
v_call: TRBV15; d_call: .; clone_size: few; j_call: TRBJ2-3; cdr3_nt: TGTGCCACCAGCAGACTGGTGCGACAGGGCACAGATACGCAGTATTTT; cdr3_aa: CATSRLVRQGTDTQYF
v_call: TRBV20-1; d_call: .; clone_size: few; j_call: TRBJ2-7; cdr3_nt: TGCAGTGCTTTAGAGGTGGCAGGGGCCCACGAGCAGTACTTC; cdr3_aa: CSALEVAGAHEQYF
v_call: TRBV5-1; d_call: TRBD2; clone_size: few; j_call: TRBJ2-3; cdr3_nt: TGCGCCAGCAGCCCGGGGACTAATACGCAGTATTTT; cdr3_aa: CASSPGTNTQYF
v_call: TRBV11-3; d_call: .; clone_size: .; j_call: TRBJ2-1; cdr3_nt: TGTGCCAGCAGCCTCGTAGCGACTGAGCAGTTCTTC; cdr3_aa: CASSLVATEQFF
v_call: TRBV5-1; d_call: .; clone_size: few; j_call: TRBJ2-7; cdr3_nt: TGCGCCAGCAGCTTACTTCAGACAGGAGAATCCTACGAGCAGTACTTC; cdr3_aa: CASSLLQTGESYEQYF
v_call: TRBV12-3/TRBV12-4; d_call: TRBD2; clone_size: .; j_call: TRBJ2-3; cdr3_nt: TGTGCCAGCAGTTTGGGGACTAGCGGGGCCCAACTAGATACGCAGTATTTT; cdr3_aa: CASSLGTSGAQLDTQYF
v_call: TRBV28; d_call: TRBD2; clone_size: many; j_call: TRBJ2-1; cdr3_nt: TGTGCCAGCAGTTCCCCCCGTAGCGGGAGTGGCTCCTACAATGAGCAGTTCTTC; cdr3_aa: CASSSPRSGSGSYNEQFF
v_call: TRBV10-3; d_call: .; clone_size: few; j_call: TRBJ2-3; cdr3_nt: TGTGCCATCAAACAGGGAAGGGAGAGCACAGATACGCAGTATTTT; cdr3_aa: CAIKQGRESTDTQYF
v_call: TRBV7-8; d_call: .; clone_size: few; j_call: TRBJ2-1; cdr3_nt: TGTGCCAGCAGCTTAGTCGGTGGGACTCCGAGCTATGAGCAGTTCTTC; cdr3_aa: CASSLVGGTPSYEQFF
v_call: TRBV2; d_call: .; clone_size: .; j_call: TRBJ2-3; cdr3_nt: TGTGCCAGCAGTGATGTGGGGGTGGGCACAGATACGCAGTATTTT; cdr3_aa: CASSDVGVGTDTQYF
v_call: TRBV20-1; d_call: .; clone_size: .; j_call: TRBJ2-7; cdr3_nt: TGCAGTGCTAGTGACAAGTCCCCCTACGAGCAGTACTTC; cdr3_aa: CSASDKSPYEQYF
v_call: TRBV29-1; d_call: .; clone_size: .; j_call: TRBJ2-5; cdr3_nt: TGCAGCGTGGAGAGGCTGACTCAAGAGACCCAGTACTTC; cdr3_aa: CSVERLTQETQYF
v_call: TRBV5-8; d_call: TRBD2; clone_size: few; j_call: TRBJ2-5; cdr3_nt: TGTGCCAGCAGCCTAGCGGAGACCTTGCAGTACTTC; cdr3_aa: CASSLAETLQYF
v_call: TRBV4-3; d_call: .; clone_size: few; j_call: TRBJ2-1; cdr3_nt: TGCGCCAGCAGCCAGGAGCCGGGAAGGAAATACAATGAGCAGTTCTTC; cdr3_aa: CASSQEPGRKYNEQFF
v_call: TRBV6-4; d_call: TRBD2; clone_size: few; j_call: TRBJ2-1; cdr3_nt: TGTGCCAGCAGTGAAGCCGCGGGGGGTAACAATGAGCAGTTCTTC; cdr3_aa: CASSEAAGGNNEQFF
v_call: TRBV4-2; d_call: TRBD2; clone_size: few; j_call: TRBJ2-7; cdr3_nt: TGTGCCAGCAGCCAGGGCGGGACTAACTCCTACGAGCAGTACTTC; cdr3_aa: CASSQGGTNSYEQYF
v_call: TRBV11-2; d_call: .; clone_size: many; j_call: TRBJ2-1; cdr3_nt: TGTGCCAGCCTTTCTTCGTTCCGCGTGTTCTTC; cdr3_aa: CASLSSFRVFF
v_call: TRBV7-9; d_call: .; clone_size: many; j_call: TRBJ2-7; cdr3_nt: TGTGCCAGCAGCTTAACACGGTTCGAGCAGTACTTC; cdr3_aa: CASSLTRFEQYF
v_call: TRBV12-3/TRBV12-4; d_call: TRBD1; clone_size: few; j_call: TRBJ1-4; cdr3_nt: TGTGCCAGCAATCGACAGGGTACTAATGAAAAACTGTTTTTT; cdr3_aa: CASNRQGTNEKLFF
v_call: TRBV18; d_call: TRBD2; clone_size: few; j_call: TRBJ2-7; cdr3_nt: TGTGCCAGCTCACCACAACTGAGGACTAGCGGGGGCGAGCAGTACTTC; cdr3_aa: CASSPQLRTSGGEQYF
v_call: TRBV20-1; d_call: .; clone_size: few; j_call: TRBJ1-6; cdr3_nt: TGCAGTGCTAGGTCTCAGGGACTGAATTCACCCCTCCACTTT; cdr3_aa: CSARSQGLNSPLHF
v_call: TRBV7-2; d_call: TRBD2; clone_size: .; j_call: TRBJ2-2; cdr3_nt: TGTGCCTCTCGGGGAGCGGGGGGGGCCACCGGGGAGCTGTTTTTT; cdr3_aa: CASRGAGGATGELFF
v_call: TRBV29-1; d_call: TRBD1; clone_size: .; j_call: TRBJ2-1; cdr3_nt: TGCAGCGCCGGAAATTCCGACAGGGTTGGTGAGCAGTTCTTC; cdr3_aa: CSAGNSDRVGEQFF
v_call: TRBV30; d_call: TRBD1; clone_size: .; j_call: TRBJ1-6; cdr3_nt: TGTGCCCAAGACAGGGGTCATAATTCACCCCTCCACTTT; cdr3_aa: CAQDRGHNSPLHF
v_call: TRBV4-2; d_call: TRBD2; clone_size: .; j_call: TRBJ2-2; cdr3_nt: TGTGCCAGCAGCCTCGTCACCTCGACTAGCGGGGGGAACACCGGGGAGCTGTTTTTT; cdr3_aa: CASSLVTSTSGGNTGELFF
v_call: TRBV5-1; d_call: .; clone_size: .; j_call: TRBJ2-4; cdr3_nt: TGCGCCAGCAGCTTAGGGTCGGGAGTAGCCAAAAACATTCAGTACTTC; cdr3_aa: CASSLGSGVAKNIQYF
v_call: TRBV7-2; d_call: TRBD1; clone_size: .; j_call: TRBJ1-2; cdr3_nt: TGTGCCAGCAGCCCTCGGGACAGGGGTGTAAATTATGGCTACACCTTC; cdr3_aa: CASSPRDRGVNYGYTF
v_call: TRBV27; d_call: TRBD2; clone_size: few; j_call: TRBJ2-3; cdr3_nt: TGTGCCAGCAGTCAAGGGACTAGAAGGTATTTT; cdr3_aa: CASSQGTRRYF